One sample yielded the 16 T cell receptor beta chains listed below, sequenced in a study of beta chain features in type 1 diabetes. Notes on the study in general: When Type 1 diabetes patients were examined, their TCRB CDR3s proved moderately but significantly shorter in all four CD4+ subsets.

Which antigens these TCRs recognize remains unknown. Isolated RNA was reverse transcribed in full, so expressed TCRB transcripts were sequenced. The method was immunoSEQ multiplex PCR; TCRdb's version includes in-frame clones alone and lacks a portion of them. The repertoire holds roughly 340,000 clones, over 9.5% seen once, with approximately 0.01% in the top ten. Input material: naive CD4+ T cells from blood. Every receptor here comes from a woman under 30 with type 1 diabetes.

This clone was seen only a few times. V gene TRBV5-4 combines with J gene TRBJ2-1; D may be TRBD1 (6 bases). The CDR3 length is 13 residues. Germline V CDR1 and CDR2: SGHNT, YYREEE (reference sequence). V dropped 2 bases and J dropped 10 bases, with 13 bases sitting between them. The CDR3 sequence: CASSLQFTGEQFF. The DNA for the CDR3 is TGTGCCAGCAGCTTACAGTTTACAGGGGAGCAGTTCTTC.

V gene TRBV4-1 combines with J gene TRBJ2-5, with 8 bases fitting TRBD2. The germline CDR1 and CDR2 sequences are MGHRA and YSYEKL. The CDR3 extends over 17 amino acids. With V trimmed by 0 bases and J by 4 bases, 10 bases remained unmatched. For the CDR3, the DNA is TGCGCCAGCAGCCAAGAATGGGCGGGAGGAGGACGAGAGACCCAGTACTTC. It translates to CASSQEWAGGGRETQYF.

This clone was counted a few times. This chain uses TRBV7-3 with TRBJ2-2; 7 bases fit TRBD1. The CDR3 is made up of 14 amino acids. V shed 6 bases, J shed 3 bases, and the junction held 4 bases outside the gene matches. Germline CDR1 SGHTA, CDR2 FQGTGA. The CDR3 sequence is CASRFQGDTGELFF. The CDR3, as DNA: TGTGCCAGCAGGTTTCAGGGGGACACCGGGGAGCTGTTTTTT. The variable domain in full, completed from reference TRBV7-3 and TRBJ2-2, reads GAGVSQTPSNKVTEKGKYVELRCDPISGHTALYWYRQSLGQGPEFLIYFQGTGAADDSGLPNDRFFAVRPEGSVSTLKIQRTERGDSAVYLCASRFQGDTGELFFGEGSRLTVL.

This clone appeared a few times. V and J are TRBV7-2 and TRBJ2-5, with 13 bases that match TRBD2. CDR3 length: 17 amino acids. From germline, CDR1 is SGHTA and CDR2 FQGNSA. V was clipped by 4 bases and J by 5 bases; unmatched bases: 10. The CDR3 nucleotides are TGTGCCAGCAGCTCCCGCGGAGGGACTAGCGGGACGGAGACCCAGTACTTC. Translation gives CASSSRGGTSGTETQYF.

The V call is TRBV12-5, the J call TRBJ2-1; 7 bases line up with TRBD1. J gave up 4 bases and V 3 bases, and 6 bases lay outside the gene matches. Germline CDR1 LGHNT, CDR2 FRNRAP. The CDR3 has 15 residues. The CDR3 loop reads CASGLRDSGYNEQFF. CDR3 sequence (DNA): TGTGCTAGTGGTTTAAGGGACAGCGGTTACAATGAGCAGTTCTTC.

This clone was recorded a few times. The chain recombines TRBV13 with TRBJ2-1, with D unresolved. Germline assignment: CDR1 PRHDT and CDR2 FYEKMQ (reference sequence). Trimming left V 3 bases short and J 8 bases short, with 8 bases between. The CDR3 runs to 12 residues. Written as DNA, the CDR3 is TGTGCCAGCAGCTTCAACCGGTATGAGCAGTTCTTC. Its protein is CASSFNRYEQFF.

The V call is TRBV9, the J call TRBJ1-2; TRBD1 is a possible D gene (6 bases). This CDR3 is 15 amino acids long. The germline CDR1 and CDR2 sequences are SGDLS and YYNGEE. Trimming removed 0 bases at V and 2 bases at J, with 11 bases between. In nucleotides, the CDR3 is TGTGCCAGCAGCGTAGGGACAGATCTCAACTATGGCTACACCTTC. Translated, it gives CASSVGTDLNYGYTF.

In its sample, this clone was seen a few times. The chain is built from TRBV5-4 and TRBJ2-5; 10 positions agree with TRBD1. Germline V gene data show CDR1 as SGHNT and CDR2 as YYREEE (reference sequence). Trimming removed 0 bases from V and 6 bases from J; junction bases left unmatched: 5. The CDR3 length is 15 residues. DNA for the CDR3: TGTGCCAGCAGCTTGGGGGGGACAGGGGAAAAGACCCAGTACTTC. Translating it yields CASSLGGTGEKTQYF.

The chain is built from TRBV15 and TRBJ1-4; no clear D gene. Looked up from germline, CDR1 is LNHNV and CDR2 is YYDKDF (reference sequence). The ends were cut back, 0 bases at V and 6 bases at J, with 14 bases in the middle. This CDR3 region has 16 residues. CDR3 residues: CATSREGATDYEKLFF. The CDR3, as DNA: TGTGCCACCAGCAGAGAAGGAGCAACCGACTATGAAAAACTGTTTTTT.

The chain recombines TRBV7-9 with TRBJ1-1; no definite D call. Trimming removed 6 bases at V and 3 bases at J, with 14 bases between. There are 14 residues in the CDR3. Per the germline V gene, CDR1 is SEHNR and CDR2 is FQNEAQ (reference sequence). This CDR3 is CASRLGSLYTEAFF. CDR3 bases: TGTGCCAGCAGGCTGGGGAGTCTATACACTGAAGCTTTCTTT. Using reference TRBV7-9 and TRBJ1-1 for the parts outside the CDR3, the full variable domain is DTGVSQNPRHKITKRGQNVTFRCDPISEHNRLYWYRQTLGQGPEFLTYFQNEAQLEKSRLLSDRFSAERPKGSFSTLEIQRTEQGDSAMYLCASRLGSLYTEAFFGQGTRLTVV.

The gene calls are TRBV5-6 and TRBJ1-5; 8 nucleotides match TRBD1. After removal of 4 bases from V and 4 bases from J, the junction contained 7 bases not matched to a gene. CDR1 SGHDT and CDR2 YYEEEE come from the germline V gene. The CDR3 covers 15 residues. CDR3 sequence reads: CASSTTDRENQPQHF. The DNA of the CDR3 is TGTGCCAGCAGCACCACGGACAGGGAGAATCAGCCCCAGCATTTT.

This clone was counted between two and nine times. The chain has TRBV5-4 and TRBJ2-1; 8 nucleotides line up with TRBD2. The CDR3 length is 16 residues. Germline CDR1 reads SGHNT; CDR2 reads YYREEE (reference sequence). J lost 4 bases, V lost 5 bases, and 11 bases had no gene match. The CDR3 here is CASSSSGGANYNEQFF. DNA for the CDR3: TGTGCCAGCAGTTCGTCGGGGGGGGCTAATTACAATGAGCAGTTCTTC.

Only a few counts were recorded for this clone. The V and J genes are TRBV9 and TRBJ2-7, with D hard to call. Per the germline V gene, CDR1 is SGDLS and CDR2 is YYNGEE. This CDR3 is built from 15 residues. The V and J ends lost 0 bases and 0 bases respectively, with 10 bases between them. The DNA of the CDR3 is TGTGCCAGCAGCGTAGCCCCGACACCCTCCTACGAGCAGTACTTC. Its protein is CASSVAPTPSYEQYF. Full variable domain (outside the CDR3, taken from reference TRBV9 and TRBJ2-7): DSGVTQTPKHLITATGQRVTLRCSPRSGDLSVYWYQQSLDQGLQFLIQYYNGEERAKGNILERFSAQQFPDLHSELNLSSLELGDSALYFCASSVAPTPSYEQYFGPGTRLTVT.

This clone was counted between two and nine times. This sequence joins TRBV9 and TRBJ2-4; D may be TRBD1 (6 bases). The germline gives CDR1 SGDLS, CDR2 YYNGEE. V gave up 5 bases and J gave up 1 base, with 10 bases separating them. The CDR3 is 14 amino acids. The CDR3 region is CASRGALAKNIQYF. Here the CDR3 DNA reads TGTGCCAGCAGGGGGGCTCTCGCCAAAAACATTCAGTACTTC.

This clone was found a few times. The chain is built from TRBV27 and TRBJ2-3; 9 positions agree with TRBD2. This CDR3 spans 17 amino acids. V lost 7 bases and J lost 2; bases outside the gene matches: 13. Germline V gene lookup returns CDR1 MNHEY and CDR2 SMNVEV (reference sequence). CDR3 nucleotide sequence: TGTGCCAGCACCCCCTGGATCGGCGGGGGGGTCACAGATACGCAGTATTTT. Protein: CASTPWIGGGVTDTQYF.

This clone was counted a few times. This sequence joins TRBV2 and TRBJ1-2; D remains unclear. Germline V gene data show CDR1 as SNHLY and CDR2 as FYNNEI. This CDR3 has 13 residues. V was shortened by 1 base and J by 2 bases, with 5 bases between the two germline ends. CDR3 nucleotide sequence: TGTGCCAGCAGTGAAGTCAGGAACTATGGCTACACCTTC. Its protein product is CASSEVRNYGYTF.